Below, 2 T cell receptor beta chains from the same sample are listed, as sequenced in a study of beta chain features in type 1 diabetes. These receptors lack a known antigen. Study observations and caveats: People with Type 1 diabetes carried modestly yet significantly shorter TCRB CDR3s in all four CD4+ subsets.

Isolated RNA was reverse transcribed in full, so expressed TCRB transcripts were sequenced. Produced via immunoSEQ multiplex PCR; TCRdb's table is partial and in-frame only. The table shows some 660,000 clones, with over 12% occurring only once. Material: naive CD4+ T cells from blood. The receptors originated from a man between 18 and 35 years old with type 1 diabetes.

The sample holds a few counts of this clone. This chain links TRBV2 with TRBJ1-6; D ambiguous. CDR1 is SNHLY, CDR2 FYNNEI, per germline. Trimming took 4 bases from V and 18 from J, leaving 13 bases between them. The CDR3 spans 11 residues. Written as DNA, the CDR3 is TGTGCCAGCAGTGCAGGTCCCGTTCCCCACTTT. Protein product: CASSAGPVPHF.

In this sample, this clone turned up a few times. This rearrangement joins TRBV7-9 to TRBJ2-1; 9 bases match TRBD1. The CDR3 is 15 residues long. J gave up 7 bases and V 2 bases, and 6 bases lay outside the gene matches. Germline V lookup: CDR1 SEHNR, CDR2 FQNEAQ (reference sequence). CDR3 amino acids: CASSLKGQGTNEQFF. CDR3 nucleotide sequence: TGTGCCAGCAGCTTAAAGGGACAGGGAACGAATGAGCAGTTCTTC.